This passage covers 14 T cell receptor beta chains from one sample sequenced in a study of T-cell memory formation after mild COVID-19. In TCRdb, the 5' RACE reads were re-called with MiXCR into one record per CDR3 protein. Of about 560,000 distinct CDR3 sequences listed, 20% to 25% are singletons. Sequenced: PBMCs or a T cell subset sorted from them (not recorded which). The origin of the receptors is an adult woman who had mild COVID-19 (a few samples of this study predate the infection). Cell type and time point are not known.

V gene TRBV4-1 combines with J gene TRBJ2-7; D is unclear. The V end was cut by 0 bases, the J end by 0 bases, with 9 bases between. CDR3 size: 15 residues. Germline V gives CDR1 MGHRA, CDR2 YSYEKL. CDR3 region: CASSQENGRSYEQYF. The CDR3, as DNA: TGCGCCAGCAGCCAAGAGAACGGGCGCTCCTACGAGCAGTACTTC.

This clonotype has a handful of counts. V and J are TRBV20-1 and TRBJ2-5; D might be TRBD1 (6 bases). Looked up from germline, CDR1 is DFQATT and CDR2 is SNEGSKA (reference sequence). The CDR3 runs to 15 residues. Trimming stripped 6 bases from V and 5 bases from J, with 22 bases between. Written as DNA, the CDR3 is TGCAGTGCGAGCCCCTTCCAGGACAGTAGGGAGACCCAGTACTTC. This translates into CSASPFQDSRETQYF.

J is TRBJ1-5 and V is TRBV7-2; no clear D gene. Trimming took 2 bases from V and 5 from J, leaving 13 bases between them. The CDR3 sequence is 15 residues long. Germline V gives CDR1 SGHTA, CDR2 FQGNSA. CDR3 amino acids: CASSLSLPPDQPQHF. CDR3 nucleotides: TGTGCCAGCAGCTTATCCCTACCTCCGGATCAGCCCCAGCATTTT.

The V call is TRBV12-3 or TRBV12-4, the J call TRBJ1-5, with D perhaps TRBD1 (5 bases). V was cut by 6 bases and J by 5 bases, with 14 bases left in between. This CDR3 contains 14 residues. This CDR3 reads CASSGALADQPQHF. CDR3 bases: TGTGCCAGCAGCGGGGCCCTGGCGGATCAGCCCCAGCATTTT.

This clonotype occurred a few times. The CDR3 protein is CASSLQAGFTDTQYF. The CDR3 coding sequence is TGTGCCAGCAGTCTACAGGCGGGTTTCACAGATACGCAGTATTTT. The chain combines TRBV7-2 with TRBJ2-3; D possibly uses TRBD1 or TRBD2 (5 bases each). V lost 6 bases and J lost 2, with 15 bases in between. The CDR3 has 15 amino acids. Germline lookup yields CDR1 SGHTA and CDR2 FQGNSA.

The chain has TRBV3-1 and TRBJ1-4; TRBD1 matches at 10 bases. The germline V gene has CDR1 LGHDT and CDR2 YNNKEL (reference sequence). This CDR3 has 15 amino acids. V lost 4 bases and J lost 8; bases outside the gene matches: 7. CDR3 nucleotides: TGTGCCAGCAGCCCCCGGACAGGGGGGGAGGAAAAACTGTTTTTT. Amino acids: CASSPRTGGEEKLFF.

V gene TRBV20-1 combines with J gene TRBJ2-1; TRBD1 is a possible D gene (6 bases). V gave up 1 base and J gave up 0 bases, with 10 bases separating them. The CDR3 length is 15 residues. CDR1 DFQATT and CDR2 SNEGSKA come from the germline V gene (reference sequence). The CDR3, as DNA: TGCAGTGCTAGAGGGGGGCGGAACTCCTACAATGAGCAGTTCTTC. It encodes CSARGGRNSYNEQFF.

This sequence joins TRBV12-3 or TRBV12-4 and TRBJ1-2, with D unclear. The CDR3 covers 14 residues. V was pared by 5 bases and J by 1 base, with 11 bases between. Here the CDR3 DNA reads TGTGCCAGCAGTCGTGTTCAGGTTAACTATGGCTACACCTTC. This sequence encodes CASSRVQVNYGYTF.

This clonotype appeared a few times. This rearrangement joins TRBV7-9 to TRBJ1-5, with TRBD1 identical over 7 bases. Germline lookup yields CDR1 SEHNR and CDR2 FQNEAQ (reference sequence). CDR3 length: 15 residues. V lost 5 bases and J lost 2; bases outside the gene matches: 6. The CDR3 reads CASSLQGERNQPQHF. In nucleotides, the CDR3 is TGTGCCAGCAGCCTTCAGGGGGAGCGCAATCAGCCCCAGCATTTT.

The table lists this clonotype with a few counts. The V and J genes are TRBV6-1 and TRBJ2-4, with TRBD1 matching 11 bases. With V trimmed by 4 bases and J by 10 bases, 6 bases remained unmatched. The CDR3 covers 14 residues. CDR1 MNHNS and CDR2 SASEGT come from the germline V gene. CDR3 bases: TGTGCCAGCAGTGTGGACAGGGGGCAGGGAATTCAGTACTTC. Protein: CASSVDRGQGIQYF.

The chain joins TRBV6-5 to TRBJ2-3; no definite D call. Germline CDR1 and CDR2: MNHEY and SVGAGI. Trimming shortened V by 0 bases and J by 2 bases, and 9 bases separated the two germline ends. CDR3 length: 15 residues. Here the CDR3 reads CASSYSSASTDTQYF. The DNA of the CDR3 is TGTGCCAGCAGTTACTCGAGTGCATCCACAGATACGCAGTATTTT.

This clonotype was seen once. The chain uses TRBV6-6 and TRBJ2-3; D ambiguous. In germline, CDR1 is MNHNY, CDR2 SVGAGI (reference sequence). V was cut by 4 bases and J by 5 bases, with 10 bases left in between. The CDR3 length is 13 residues. The CDR3 protein is CASSSILIDTQYF. The CDR3, as DNA: TGTGCCAGCAGTTCAATTCTTATAGATACGCAGTATTTT.

The V gene is TRBV6-2 or TRBV6-3, the J gene TRBJ2-7; TRBD1 matches 7 bases. This CDR3 is built from 16 residues. V shed 2 bases and J 1 base; nucleotides not matched to a gene: 8. From germline, CDR1 is MNHEY and CDR2 SVGEGT. The CDR3, as DNA: TGTGCCAGCAGTTACACCCCGGGACAGTTATCCTACGAGCAGTACTTC. Its translation: CASSYTPGQLSYEQYF.

CDR3 region: CASSGSGELFF. DNA of the CDR3: TGTGCCAGCAGTGGATCTGGGGAGCTGTTTTTT. The chain combines TRBV28 with TRBJ2-2, with D unresolved. V was cut by 5 bases and J by 8 bases, with 6 bases left in between. CDR3 size: 11 residues. CDR1 MDHEN and CDR2 SYDVKM come from the germline V gene.